This T cell receptor beta chain was sequenced during a study of OX40 agonist ivuxolimab in advanced cancers. This CDR3 contains 13 residues. CDR1 and CDR2 from the germline V gene are SGHDT and YYEEEE. Sequencing was performed with immunoSEQ multiplex PCR; in TCRdb, only in-frame clones are kept and a portion is missing. Of about 6,900 clones listed, more than 70% were seen once; the top ten hold over 30%. On cycle 4 day 1 and cycle 7 day 1, as well as at baseline, blood was sampled. A word on this clone: Its specificity is unknown. The germline gene is not matched at one end of the junction; a read error may be the cause.

Study-level findings and limits: Clonal expansion among partial responders at 0.1-3.0 mg/kg ranked near the lowest. The study found that CD8+ T cells averaged more expanded clones than CD4+. Some patients who did not respond also had low normalized T-cell clonal expansion.

This chain connects TRBV5-6 to TRBJ1-5; D gene unclear. This clonotype was obtained from an adult with an advanced solid tumor such as melanoma, head and neck, liver or kidney cancer. This specimen consisted of CD4+ or CD8+ T cells sorted from blood, obtained in a trial of the OX40 agonist ivuxolimab. CDR3 region: CASSLGSNQPQHF. The CDR3 DNA follows: TGTGCCAGCAGCTTGGGTAGCAACCAGCCCCAGCATTTT.